This TCR beta chain was captured by sequencing in a study of Ad26.COV2.S vaccination and SARS-CoV-2 variants. Study-level background: Each vaccinee took Ad26.COV2.S intramuscularly, once or twice 56 days apart.

This clone has only one observation. The target antigen is unknown. Study results and caveats: Non-spike TCR breadth was similar in vaccine and placebo recipients.

Profiling relied on immunoSEQ multiplex PCR, and the TCRdb table lists in-frame clones only, not all of them. The table lists 350,000 to 500,000 clones, less than 95% of them singletons. This CDR3 comprises 14 residues. Germline CDR1 SGHRS, CDR2 YFSETQ. J was trimmed by 10 bases and V by 0 bases; bases with no gene match: 6. Specified treatment: some 19 received Ad26.COV2.S at low or high dose, single or two shots; several received placebo; per-sample allocation not given. Sampling occurred on day 63 after the first vaccine or placebo injection. Participants' vaccine, an Ad26 vector, delivered Wuhan-strain SARS-CoV-2 spike.

The source of this sequence is a person between 18 and 60 years old who received the Ad26.COV2.S COVID-19 vaccine or a placebo. The V gene is TRBV5-1, the J gene TRBJ2-1; 8 nucleotides match TRBD2. The input for sequencing was peripheral blood, taken in a trial of Ad26.COV2.S vaccine versus placebo. In DNA, the CDR3 is TGCGCCAGCAGCTTGGAGTTAGCGGGACCAGAGCAGTTCTTC. It codes for CASSLELAGPEQFF.